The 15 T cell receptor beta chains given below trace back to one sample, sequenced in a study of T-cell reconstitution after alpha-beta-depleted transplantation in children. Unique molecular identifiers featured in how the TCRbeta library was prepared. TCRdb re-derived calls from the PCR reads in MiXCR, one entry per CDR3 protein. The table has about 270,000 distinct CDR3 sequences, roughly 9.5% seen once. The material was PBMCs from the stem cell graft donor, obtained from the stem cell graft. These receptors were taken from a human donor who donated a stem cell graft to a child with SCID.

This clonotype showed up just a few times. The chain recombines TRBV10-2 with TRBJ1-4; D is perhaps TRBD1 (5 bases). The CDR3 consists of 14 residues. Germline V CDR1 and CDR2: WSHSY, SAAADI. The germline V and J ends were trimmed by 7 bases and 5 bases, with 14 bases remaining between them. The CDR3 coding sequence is TGCGCCAGCACCCCAGGGCAGGAGAATGAAAAACTGTTTTTT. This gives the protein CASTPGQENEKLFF.

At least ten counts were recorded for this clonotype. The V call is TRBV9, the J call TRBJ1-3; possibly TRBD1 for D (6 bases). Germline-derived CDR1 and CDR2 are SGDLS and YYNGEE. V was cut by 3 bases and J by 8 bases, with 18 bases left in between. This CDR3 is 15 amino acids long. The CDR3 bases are TGTGCCAGCAGCGCACACCTCGGGACAAGGGACACCATATATTTT. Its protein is CASSAHLGTRDTIYF.

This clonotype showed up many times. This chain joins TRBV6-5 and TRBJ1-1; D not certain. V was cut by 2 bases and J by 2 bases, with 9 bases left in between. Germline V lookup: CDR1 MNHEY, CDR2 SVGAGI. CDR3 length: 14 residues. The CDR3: CASSYGLLNTEAFF. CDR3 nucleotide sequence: TGTGCCAGCAGTTACGGGTTATTAAACACTGAAGCTTTCTTT.

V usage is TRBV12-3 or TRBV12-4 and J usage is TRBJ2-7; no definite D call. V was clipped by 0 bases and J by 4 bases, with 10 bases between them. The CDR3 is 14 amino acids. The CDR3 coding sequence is TGTGCCAGCAGTTTAGCCAGCTGGGGTTACGAGCAGTACTTC. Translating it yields CASSLASWGYEQYF.

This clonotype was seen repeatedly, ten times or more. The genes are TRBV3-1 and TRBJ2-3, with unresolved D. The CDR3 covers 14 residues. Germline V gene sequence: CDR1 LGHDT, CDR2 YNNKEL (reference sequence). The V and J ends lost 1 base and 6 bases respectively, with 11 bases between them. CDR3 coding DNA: TGTGCCAGCAGCCAAGGTATAACGGTGGATACGCAGTATTTT. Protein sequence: CASSQGITVDTQYF.

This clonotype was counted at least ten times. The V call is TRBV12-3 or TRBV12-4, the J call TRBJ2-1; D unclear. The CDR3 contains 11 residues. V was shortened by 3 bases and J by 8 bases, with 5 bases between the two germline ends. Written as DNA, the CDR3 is TGTGCCAGCAGTTTCGCGGATGAGCAGTTCTTC. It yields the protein CASSFADEQFF.

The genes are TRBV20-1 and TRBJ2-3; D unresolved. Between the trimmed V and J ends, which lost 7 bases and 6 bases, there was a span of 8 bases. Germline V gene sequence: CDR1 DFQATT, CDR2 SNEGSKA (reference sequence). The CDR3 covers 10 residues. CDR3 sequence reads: CSVAEDTQYF. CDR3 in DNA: TGCAGTGTGGCAGAGGATACGCAGTATTTT.

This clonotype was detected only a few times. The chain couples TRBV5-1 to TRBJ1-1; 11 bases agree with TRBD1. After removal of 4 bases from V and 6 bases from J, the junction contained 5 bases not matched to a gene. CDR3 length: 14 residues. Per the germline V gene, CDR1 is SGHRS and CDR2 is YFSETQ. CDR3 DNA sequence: TGCGCCAGCAGCCCGGGACAGGGGGAGTCTGAAGCTTTCTTT. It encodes CASSPGQGESEAFF. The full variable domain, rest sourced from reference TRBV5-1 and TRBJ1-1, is KAGVTQTPRYLIKTRGQQVTLSCSPISGHRSVSWYQQTPGQGLQFLFEYFSETQRNKGNFPGRFSGRQFSNSRSEMNVSTLELGDSALYLCASSPGQGESEAFFGQGTRLTVV.

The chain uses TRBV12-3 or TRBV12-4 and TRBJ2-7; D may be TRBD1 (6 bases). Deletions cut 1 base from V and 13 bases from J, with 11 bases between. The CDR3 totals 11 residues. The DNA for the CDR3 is TGTGCCAGCAGTTTAGGACAGGCGGTTTACTTC. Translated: CASSLGQAVYF.

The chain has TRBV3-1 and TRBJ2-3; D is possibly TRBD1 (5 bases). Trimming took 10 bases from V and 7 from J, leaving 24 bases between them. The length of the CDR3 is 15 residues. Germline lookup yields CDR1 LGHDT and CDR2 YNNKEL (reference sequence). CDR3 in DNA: TGTGCCACCACCCAGCAGGTCCCATGGACACATACGCAGTATTTT. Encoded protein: CATTQQVPWTHTQYF.

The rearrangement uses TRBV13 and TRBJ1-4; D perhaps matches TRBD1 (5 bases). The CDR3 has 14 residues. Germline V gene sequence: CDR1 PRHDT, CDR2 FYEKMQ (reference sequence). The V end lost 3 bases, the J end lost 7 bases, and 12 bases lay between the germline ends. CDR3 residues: CASSLGPLGEKLFF. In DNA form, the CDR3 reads TGTGCCAGCAGCTTGGGGCCACTAGGTGAAAAACTGTTTTTT.

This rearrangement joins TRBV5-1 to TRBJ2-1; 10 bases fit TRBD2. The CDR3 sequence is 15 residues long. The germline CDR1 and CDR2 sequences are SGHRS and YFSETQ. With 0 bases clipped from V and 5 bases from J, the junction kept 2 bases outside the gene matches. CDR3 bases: TGCGCCAGCAGCTTGGCGGGACTAGCGAACAATGAGCAGTTCTTC. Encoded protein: CASSLAGLANNEQFF.

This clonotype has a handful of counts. The CDR3, as DNA: TGTGCCAGCAGCTTGACCAGCGGGGGGGCCATCGGCAATGAGCAGTTCTTC. Amino acids: CASSLTSGGAIGNEQFF. The V gene is TRBV7-3, the J gene TRBJ2-1; 10 positions agree with TRBD2. There are 17 residues in the CDR3. Germline V gives CDR1 SGHTA, CDR2 FQGTGA. The V gene end was trimmed by 3 bases and the J gene end by 6 bases; junction bases not matched to a gene: 11.

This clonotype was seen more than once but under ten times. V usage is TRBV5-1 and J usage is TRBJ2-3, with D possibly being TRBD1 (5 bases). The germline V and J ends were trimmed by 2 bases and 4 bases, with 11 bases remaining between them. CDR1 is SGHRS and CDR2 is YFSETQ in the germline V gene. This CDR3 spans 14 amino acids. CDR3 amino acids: CASSFRVTADTQYF. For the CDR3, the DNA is TGCGCCAGCAGCTTCAGGGTTACGGCAGATACGCAGTATTTT.

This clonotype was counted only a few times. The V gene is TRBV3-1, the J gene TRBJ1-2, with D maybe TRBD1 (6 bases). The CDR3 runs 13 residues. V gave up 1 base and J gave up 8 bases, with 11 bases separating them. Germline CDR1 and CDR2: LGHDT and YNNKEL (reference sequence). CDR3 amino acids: CASSQGTGRGYTF. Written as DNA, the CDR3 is TGTGCCAGCAGCCAAGGAACAGGGCGAGGCTACACCTTC. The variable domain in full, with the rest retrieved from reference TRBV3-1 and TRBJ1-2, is DTAVSQTPKYLVTQMGNDKSIKCEQNLGHDTMYWYKQDSKKFLKIMFSYNNKELIINETVPNRFSPKSPDKAHLNLHINSLELGDSAVYFCASSQGTGRGYTFGSGTRLTVV.